This T cell receptor (beta chain) appears in the sequencing data of a study of blood T cell repertoires in COVID-19. Per the study methods: Researchers report that nucleated cell counts were estimated from reference gene primer amplification. Repertoires were generated with immunoSEQ multiplex PCR, while TCRdb's copy carries only in-frame clones and drops some. D and trimming come from the DNA, and the V and J calls and clone size come from that table. The sample holds roughly 190,000 clones, 86% seen once. The CDR3 is made up of 17 amino acids. Germline V gene lookup returns CDR1 KGHSH and CDR2 LQKENI. Between the trimmed V and J ends, which lost 2 bases and 2 bases, there was a span of 13 bases. Cohort allocation depended upon clinical history that participants reported.

The receptor was isolated from a woman in her 40s in a cohort exposed to, infected with or recovered from COVID-19 (not recorded which). The chain recombines TRBV18 with TRBJ1-6; D is ambiguous. Sequenced: PBMCs or T cells enriched from blood (not recorded which). The chain's CDR3 is CASSPEALRAYNSPLHF. CDR3 sequence (DNA): TGTGCCAGCTCACCAGAAGCCCTCCGGGCCTATAATTCACCCCTCCACTTT. The whole variable domain, remainder taken from reference TRBV18 and TRBJ1-6, is NAGVMQNPRHLVRRRGQEARLRCSPMKGHSHVYWYRQLPEEGLKFMVYLQKENIIDESGMPKERFSAEFPKEGPSILRIQQVVRGDSAAYFCASSPEALRAYNSPLHFGNGTRLTVT.